Listed here are 25 T cell receptor beta chains from one sample, sequenced in a study of cytomegalovirus exposure and HLA in healthy donors. Use of 60 Vbeta and 13 Jbeta primers characterized the PCR. TCRdb keeps only in-frame clones here, not all; method: immunoSEQ multiplex PCR. The table gives tens of thousands of clones; the top ten clones make up 3.6% of it. Sequenced material: PBMCs. Receptor source: a woman between 18 and 30 years old in good health and CMV-seronegative.

The genes are TRBV7-6 and TRBJ2-3; the D gene is possibly TRBD2 (5 bases). CDR3 length equals 14 residues. The V gene's germline CDR1 is SGHVS and CDR2 FNYEAQ. Trimming stripped 6 bases from V and 6 bases from J, with 16 bases between. The CDR3 DNA is TGTGCCAGCAGTCAGCCGGACTTAGCGGATACGCAGTATTTT. This codes for CASSQPDLADTQYF.

CDR3 sequence (DNA): TGTGCCAGCGGTAGGGGATCTGGGAACACTGAAGCTTTCTTT. It codes for CASGRGSGNTEAFF. This chain links TRBV6-1 with TRBJ1-1, with a tentative D call TRBD1 (5 bases). The CDR3 length is 14 residues. Trimming took 8 bases from V and 1 from J, leaving 14 bases between them. Germline lookup yields CDR1 MNHNS and CDR2 SASEGT.

This sequence joins TRBV6-1 and TRBJ1-1, with D possibly TRBD1 on 5 matching bases. The ends were cut back, 4 bases at V and 1 base at J, with 10 bases in the middle. Germline values: CDR1 MNHNS, CDR2 SASEGT. The CDR3 has 14 residues. CDR3 residues: CASSGGHRNTEAFF. The CDR3 region has the DNA TGTGCCAGCAGTGGAGGACACCGGAACACTGAAGCTTTCTTT.

In regard to this clone: At one end the junction does not follow the germline gene, possibly because of a read error. The CDR3 sequence is CASSFIHTGASSDNEQFF. The CDR3 bases are TGTGCCAGCAGTTTTATCCACACAGGGGCTAGCTCCGACAATGAGCAGTTCTTC. J is TRBJ2-1 and V is TRBV27; 7 positions match TRBD1. The CDR3 runs to 18 residues. Per germline, CDR1 MNHEY and CDR2 SMNVEV (reference sequence).

Concerning this clone itself: At one end, the junction sequence differs from germline, possibly due to a read error. The chain couples TRBV5-6 to TRBJ2-5; D remains unclear. CDR3 length: 14 amino acids. CDR1 SGHDT and CDR2 YYEEEE come from the germline V gene. The CDR3 sequence: CASSLHWSSENQYF. The CDR3 DNA reads TGTGCCAGCAGCTTGCATTGGAGCTCGGAGAACCAGTACTTC. The full variable domain, its missing parts supplied by reference TRBV5-6 and TRBJ2-5, is DAGVTQSPTHLIKTRGQQVTLRCSPKSGHDTVSWYQQALGQGPQFIFQYYEEEERQRGNFPDRFSGHQFPNYSSELNVNALLLGDSALYLCASSLHWSSENQYFGPGTRLLVL.

CDR3 in DNA: TGTGCCAGCAGCTTAGTCCAGGGGATGAACACTGAAGCTTTCTTT. Amino acid sequence: CASSLVQGMNTEAFF. This rearrangement joins TRBV11-2 to TRBJ1-1; D possibly corresponds to TRBD1 (6 bases). Germline loops: CDR1 SGHAT, CDR2 FQNNGV. The CDR3 runs 15 residues. The V end lost 1 base, the J end lost 0 bases, and 9 bases lay between the germline ends.

This chain joins TRBV27 and TRBJ2-7, with D perhaps TRBD1 (7 bases). Trimming took 5 bases from V and 3 from J, leaving 11 bases between them. This CDR3 contains 13 residues. Germline V gene sequence: CDR1 MNHEY, CDR2 SMNVEV (reference sequence). As DNA, the CDR3 is TGTGCCAGCAGTGCGGGACAGTACTACGAGCAGTACTTC. It encodes CASSAGQYYEQYF.

Concerning this clone itself: The junction differs from germline at one of its ends, possibly a read error. The rearrangement uses TRBV11-2 and TRBJ1-2; D ambiguous. CDR3 length: 12 residues. The germline V gene encodes CDR1 SGHAT and CDR2 FQNNGV. The CDR3 sequence: CASSLGRGPPHF. DNA of the CDR3: TGTGCCAGCAGCTTAGGGAGAGGGCCCCCCCACTTC.

This chain connects TRBV25-1 to TRBJ2-7; a weak D match, TRBD1 (6 bases). V was pared by 4 bases and J by 2 bases, with 15 bases between. This CDR3 is built from 15 residues. Germline CDR1 MGHDK, CDR2 SYGVNS. The CDR3 reads CASSGRTVLAYEQYF. CDR3 nucleotide sequence: TGTGCCAGCAGTGGGAGGACAGTCCTTGCCTACGAGCAGTACTTC.

The V and J genes are TRBV7-6 and TRBJ1-6; a weak D match, TRBD1 (6 bases). The V end lost 3 bases, the J end lost 9 bases, and 12 bases lay between the germline ends. Germline V lookup: CDR1 SGHVS, CDR2 FNYEAQ. This CDR3 spans 14 amino acids. The CDR3 bases are TGTGCCAGCAGCTTTGACAGGCCGCGTTCACCCCTCCACTTT. Amino acid sequence: CASSFDRPRSPLHF.

This chain connects TRBV15 to TRBJ1-6; D is ambiguous. From germline, CDR1 is LNHNV and CDR2 YYDKDF (reference sequence). The V end lost 7 bases, the J end lost 8 bases, and 15 bases lay between the germline ends. CDR3 length: 14 residues. CDR3 sequence (DNA): TGTGCCACCAATAGCGGGTCGCGGGATTCACCCCTCCACTTT. Translated, it gives CATNSGSRDSPLHF. Looking up the rest from reference TRBV15 and TRBJ1-6 gives the full variable domain: DAMVIQNPRYQVTQFGKPVTLSCSQTLNHNVMYWYQQKSSQAPKLLFHYYDKDFNNEADTPDNFQSRRPNTSFCFLDIRSPGLGDTAMYLCATNSGSRDSPLHFGNGTRLTVT.

This chain links TRBV5-1 with TRBJ2-5, with 7 bases that match TRBD1. The germline gives CDR1 SGHRS, CDR2 YFSETQ. The CDR3 sequence is 13 residues long. V lost 5 bases and J lost 2; bases outside the gene matches: 3. The CDR3 loop is CASRQDRQETQYF. The CDR3 coding sequence is TGCGCCAGCAGACAGGACAGGCAAGAGACCCAGTACTTC.

The V and J genes are TRBV6-6 and TRBJ1-5, with a tentative D call TRBD1 (6 bases). The CDR3 consists of 16 residues. The germline gives CDR1 MNHNY, CDR2 SVGAGI (reference sequence). V was trimmed by 4 bases and J by 0 bases, leaving 13 bases between them. The CDR3 loop reads CASSSTGPNSNQPQHF. The CDR3, as DNA: TGTGCCAGCAGTTCTACAGGGCCTAATAGCAATCAGCCCCAGCATTTT.

For this clone: A read error may produce the germline difference seen at one junction end. The CDR3 reads CANRQGGVESHLHF. The CDR3 bases are TGTGCCAACCGACAGGGAGGTGTTGAATCACACCTCCACTTT. This chain joins TRBV19 and TRBJ1-6; 7 positions match TRBD1. The CDR3 sequence is 14 residues long. Germline CDR1 and CDR2: LNHDA and SQIVND (reference sequence).

This sequence joins TRBV30 and TRBJ2-5; D gene ambiguous. This CDR3 region has 13 residues. Germline assignment: CDR1 GTSNPN and CDR2 SVGIG (reference sequence). The V end lost 1 base, the J end lost 4 bases, and 10 bases lay between the germline ends. The CDR3 DNA reads as TGTGCCTGGAGTGAGCCCCCGAGAGAGACCCAGTACTTC. Protein product: CAWSEPPRETQYF.

The V call is TRBV19, the J call TRBJ2-5; 8 bases map to TRBD2. CDR3 length: 15 amino acids. Losses at the gene ends were 7 bases for V and 4 bases for J; bases not matched to a gene: 11. Germline CDR1 reads LNHDA; CDR2 reads SQIVND (reference sequence). The CDR3 DNA follows: TGTGCCAGTAACACCGGGACTAGAGTTCGAGAGACCCAGTACTTC. Translating it yields CASNTGTRVRETQYF. The full variable domain, its missing parts supplied by reference TRBV19 and TRBJ2-5, is DGGITQSPKYLFRKEGQNVTLSCEQNLNHDAMYWYRQDPGQGLRLIYYSQIVNDFQKGDIAEGYSVSREKKESFPLTVTSAQKNPTAFYLCASNTGTRVRETQYFGPGTRLLVL.

The chain links TRBV6-6 to TRBJ2-7; TRBD1 aligns across 7 bases. Trimming cost V 6 bases and J 0 bases; bases outside gene matches: 5. Per the germline V gene, CDR1 is MNHNY and CDR2 is SVGAGI (reference sequence). This CDR3 is 14 amino acids long. CDR3 coding DNA: TGTGCCAGCAGCGCAGGACAGGTCTCCTACGAGCAGTACTTC. This codes for CASSAGQVSYEQYF.

As for this clone: Germline is not matched at one junction end, which may reflect a read error. The chain is built from TRBV7-9 and TRBJ1-2; D is unclear. CDR1 and CDR2 (germline): SEHNR, FQNEAQ (reference sequence). This CDR3 contains 11 residues. CDR3 DNA sequence: TGTGCCAGCAGCTTAGCCAGTTCGTCGATCTTC. This encodes CASSLASSSIF.

This chain joins TRBV28 and TRBJ1-2; a weak D match, TRBD1 (6 bases). Germline-derived CDR1 and CDR2 are MDHEN and SYDVKM. Deletions cut 6 bases from V and 5 bases from J, with 10 bases between. The CDR3 sequence is 12 residues long. CDR3 in amino acids: CASRLGGYGYTF. Written as DNA, the CDR3 is TGTGCCAGCAGATTAGGGGGGTATGGCTACACCTTC.

The chain couples TRBV5-1 to TRBJ2-5, with 7 bases that match TRBD2. V lost 1 base and J lost 3; bases outside the gene matches: 9. The CDR3 has 16 residues. Germline V gene data show CDR1 as SGHRS and CDR2 as YFSETQ. The CDR3 bases are TGCGCCAGCAGCTTGTCCTCTCGCGGGAGCGAAGAGACCCAGTACTTC. Protein product: CASSLSSRGSEETQYF.

The V call is TRBV5-8, the J call TRBJ2-2, with D hard to call. The CDR3 spans 15 residues. Looked up from germline, CDR1 is SGHTS and CDR2 is YDEGEE. V lost 1 base to trimming and J lost 4 bases, with 11 bases between them. The CDR3 here is CASSLRVRGTGELFF. In DNA form, the CDR3 reads TGTGCCAGCAGCTTGCGAGTCCGAGGCACCGGGGAGCTGTTTTTT. The full variable domain, with the rest looked up from reference TRBV5-8 and TRBJ2-2, is EAGVTQSPTHLIKTRGQQATLRCSPISGHTSVYWYQQALGLGLQFLLWYDEGEERNRGNFPPRFSGRQFPNYSSELNVNALELEDSALYLCASSLRVRGTGELFFGEGSRLTVL.

The chain uses TRBV9 and TRBJ2-1; maybe TRBD2 (5 bases). Per the germline V gene, CDR1 is SGDLS and CDR2 is YYNGEE. V was trimmed by 7 bases and J by 4 bases, leaving 12 bases between them. The CDR3 is made up of 13 amino acids. The CDR3 nucleotides read TGTGCCAGCGCTCCCCCGGGATACAATGAGCAGTTCTTC. This gives the protein CASAPPGYNEQFF.

V is TRBV25-1 and J is TRBJ1-1, with unresolved D. CDR1 and CDR2 (germline): MGHDK, SYGVNS. The CDR3 is 15 residues long. The germline V and J ends were trimmed by 5 bases and 4 bases, with 17 bases remaining between them. CDR3 region: CASSSFGEAGTEAFF. The CDR3 nucleotides are TGTGCCAGCAGTTCCTTTGGCGAGGCTGGCACTGAAGCTTTCTTT.

This sequence joins TRBV29-1 and TRBJ2-7; D is possibly TRBD1 (6 bases). The CDR3 is 12 residues long. V dropped 4 bases and J dropped 6 bases, with 13 bases sitting between them. Germline assignment: CDR1 SQVTM and CDR2 ANQGSEA. Here the CDR3 reads CSVGGGWGEQYF. The CDR3 nucleotides read TGCAGCGTTGGAGGGGGTTGGGGCGAGCAGTACTTC.

This rearrangement joins TRBV9 to TRBJ1-6, with D tentatively TRBD1 (6 bases). This CDR3 comprises 15 residues. Germline-derived CDR1 and CDR2 are SGDLS and YYNGEE. The ends were cut back, 3 bases at V and 6 bases at J, with 13 bases in the middle. CDR3 in amino acids: CASSGEGDRNSPLHF. The CDR3 DNA follows: TGTGCCAGCAGCGGGGAGGGGGATCGTAATTCACCCCTCCACTTT.